Below, one T cell receptor beta chain is given with its context. The donors, healthy Caucasians from Russia, were aged roughly 6 to 100. A second about 7 to 12 cycle PCR used barcoded and J-beta primers. Every sample gave at least 3 million paired-end reads containing CDR3. TCRdb redid the calling of the 5' RACE reads with MiXCR, one entry per CDR3 protein. The sample has roughly 680,000 distinct CDR3 sequences, about 51% seen once. V lost 2 bases and J 5 bases, leaving 13 bases between the germline ends. Germline V gene data show CDR1 as DFQATT and CDR2 as SNEGSKA (reference sequence). The CDR3 runs to 15 residues. This sample stems from a study of blood T cells in healthy people across ages.

V usage is TRBV20-1 and J usage is TRBJ1-6; possibly TRBD1 for D (6 bases). This TCR came from a woman of 80 years or more in good health. The specimen sequenced was blood. CDR3 bases: TGCAGTGCTAGAAGGGCAGGGGTCAATAATTCACCCCTCCACTTT. This translates into CSARRAGVNNSPLHF.